This entry concerns a single T cell receptor beta chain. This entry comes from a study of cytomegalovirus exposure and HLA in healthy donors. Germline CDR1 and CDR2: MNHNS and SASEGT. V lost 2 bases and J 7 bases, leaving 18 bases between the germline ends. The CDR3 length is 16 residues. The PCR made use of 60 Vbeta and 13 Jbeta primers. Generated by immunoSEQ multiplex PCR, the TCRdb table keeps only in-frame clones and is missing some. Here the sample spans some 150,000 clones, over 75% being singletons. The material sequenced was PBMCs. This clonotype was sampled from a man aged 35 to 55 in good health and CMV-seronegative. The chain employs TRBV6-1 and TRBJ2-1; tentative D call: TRBD2 (5 bases). The CDR3 DNA sequence: TGTGCCAGCAGTGAAATCAATCGGGGTGCCTGGAATGAGCAGTTCTTC. Translated: CASSEINRGAWNEQFF.